These 6 T cell receptor beta chains were all obtained from the same sample, sequenced in a study of shared clonotypes between healthy human individuals. Assay used: immunoSEQ multiplex PCR; TCRdb lists only in-frame clones, some missing. The table has about 2,500,000 clones, over 85% seen once. The specimen sequenced was naive CD4+ T cells sorted from blood. Described subset: CD45RA+ positively selected. These receptors were obtained from a young man in good health.

V usage is TRBV5-4 and J usage is TRBJ1-5; 11 bases are a match to TRBD1. After removal of 6 bases from V and 2 bases from J, the junction contained 7 bases not matched to a gene. CDR1 and CDR2 from the germline V gene are SGHNT and YYREEE (reference sequence). The CDR3 runs 16 residues. The CDR3 sequence: CASTRTGGTGNQPQHF. In DNA form, the CDR3 reads TGTGCCAGCACTCGGACAGGGGGCACGGGCAATCAGCCCCAGCATTTT.

This chain links TRBV27 with TRBJ1-5; D is perhaps TRBD1 (5 bases). This CDR3 has 13 residues. Trimming left V 6 bases short and J 7 bases short, with 13 bases between. CDR1 is MNHEY and CDR2 is SMNVEV in the germline V gene (reference sequence). CDR3 region: CASRRGLGQPQHF. The CDR3 region has the DNA TGTGCCAGCAGGCGGGGCTTGGGGCAGCCCCAGCATTTT.

V and J are TRBV27 and TRBJ1-6; tentatively, D is TRBD1 (5 bases). The CDR3 covers 16 residues. In germline, CDR1 is MNHEY, CDR2 SMNVEV (reference sequence). The ends were cut back, 3 bases at V and 4 bases at J, with 13 bases in the middle. The chain's CDR3 is CASSLGPNSYNSPLHF. CDR3 DNA: TGTGCCAGCAGTTTGGGACCGAACAGTTATAATTCACCCCTCCACTTT.

The V gene is TRBV5-1, the J gene TRBJ2-1; TRBD2 agrees at 13 bases. Germline-derived CDR1 and CDR2 are SGHRS and YFSETQ. With 4 bases clipped from V and 5 bases from J, the junction kept 6 bases outside the gene matches. The CDR3 runs to 16 residues. CDR3 protein: CASSVGLAGNHNEQFF. The CDR3 coding sequence is TGCGCCAGCAGCGTGGGACTAGCGGGGAACCACAATGAGCAGTTCTTC. Filled out from reference TRBV5-1 and TRBJ2-1, the complete variable domain reads KAGVTQTPRYLIKTRGQQVTLSCSPISGHRSVSWYQQTPGQGLQFLFEYFSETQRNKGNFPGRFSGRQFSNSRSEMNVSTLELGDSALYLCASSVGLAGNHNEQFFGPGTRLTVL.

The CDR3 region is CAIRSGVTTEAFF. CDR3 sequence (DNA): TGTGCCATCAGGTCAGGGGTGACCACTGAAGCTTTCTTT. The chain recombines TRBV10-3 with TRBJ1-1, with a weak D call TRBD1 (6 bases). The CDR3 runs to 13 residues. The V gene's germline CDR1 is ENHRY and CDR2 SYGVKD. Trimming took off 6 bases at V and 4 bases at J, with 12 bases between the two ends.

The chain joins TRBV11-2 to TRBJ1-2; 7 bases line up with TRBD1. Germline CDR1 is SGHAT and CDR2 is FQNNGV. The CDR3 loop spans 16 amino acids. Trimming removed 3 bases from V and 6 bases from J; junction bases left unmatched: 13. The chain's CDR3 is CASSLRGQGGVDGYTF. In DNA form, the CDR3 reads TGTGCCAGCAGCTTGCGGGGCCAGGGGGGTGTGGATGGCTACACCTTC.